Listed below are T cell receptor beta chains from one sample, sequenced in a study of T cell changes during pregnancy in multiple sclerosis. Here immunoSEQ multiplex PCR was the method, and the copy in TCRdb shows in-frame clones only, minus some. The table lists fewer than 85,000 clones, around 93% of them singletons. The sequences come from peripheral blood, collected in the second trimester of pregnancy. These receptors all come from a female donor with multiple sclerosis, enrolled in a pregnancy study. Both conserved end residues are part of each CDR3. Fields, in order: clone size, D gene, V gene, J gene, CDR3 DNA, CDR3 protein. A D gene is named only where the DNA matches it firmly. Some rows have no size entry. The others give once, few or many, or a class for an expanded clone.

abundance: .
d_gene: .
v_gene: TRBV9
j_gene: TRBJ2-2
CDR3nt: TGTGCCAGCAGCGTAGACGCGACCCCGCGGACCGGGGAGCTGTTTTTT
CDR3aa: CASSVDATPRTGELFF

abundance: few
d_gene: .
v_gene: TRBV30
j_gene: TRBJ1-2
CDR3nt: TGTGCCTGGAGTGTCTGGGGGGACTATGGCTACACCTTC
CDR3aa: CAWSVWGDYGYTF

abundance: .
d_gene: .
v_gene: TRBV18
j_gene: TRBJ1-5
CDR3nt: TGTGCCAGCTCACCGTATAGCAATCAGCCCCAGCATTTT
CDR3aa: CASSPYSNQPQHF

abundance: .
d_gene: .
v_gene: TRBV6-6
j_gene: TRBJ1-3
CDR3nt: TGTGCCAGCACCCGACGGGAGGGGGTCACGGACACCATATATTTT
CDR3aa: CASTRREGVTDTIYF

abundance: .
d_gene: .
v_gene: TRBV7-3
j_gene: TRBJ2-1
CDR3nt: TGTGCCAGCAGCTTAGCGGCTTTGGACAATGAGCAGTTCTTC
CDR3aa: CASSLAALDNEQFF

abundance: .
d_gene: TRBD2
v_gene: TRBV2
j_gene: TRBJ2-3
CDR3nt: TGTGCCAGAGAGCGGGAGTTGGGTACGCAGTATTTT
CDR3aa: CARERELGTQYF

abundance: .
d_gene: TRBD2
v_gene: TRBV7-9
j_gene: TRBJ2-7
CDR3nt: TGTGCCAGCAGCAACGGACTAGCGGGGGGGCCGGGCGAGCAGTACTTC
CDR3aa: CASSNGLAGGPGEQYF

abundance: .
d_gene: TRBD1
v_gene: TRBV4-2
j_gene: TRBJ2-2
CDR3nt: TGTGCCAGCAGCCAAAAGACAGGGGGCGCGAACGGGGAGCTGTTTTTT
CDR3aa: CASSQKTGGANGELFF

abundance: .
d_gene: .
v_gene: TRBV5-4
j_gene: TRBJ2-5
CDR3nt: TGTGCCTTTTGGGGGGGGGCGCGGACCCAGTACTTC
CDR3aa: CAFWGGARTQYF

abundance: .
d_gene: TRBD1
v_gene: TRBV9
j_gene: TRBJ2-7
CDR3nt: TGTGCCAGCAGCCTTCGACAGGGGACCTACGAGCAGTACTTC
CDR3aa: CASSLRQGTYEQYF

abundance: .
d_gene: TRBD1
v_gene: TRBV6-5
j_gene: TRBJ2-7
CDR3nt: TGTGCCAGCCTTCCCCCTGGACAGGGAAGCAACGAGCAGTACTTC
CDR3aa: CASLPPGQGSNEQYF

abundance: .
d_gene: TRBD1
v_gene: TRBV27
j_gene: TRBJ1-2
CDR3nt: TGTGCCATCGGTTCGGCCCGACAGGGCCCCTATGGCTACACCTTC
CDR3aa: CAIGSARQGPYGYTF

abundance: .
d_gene: .
v_gene: TRBV7-6
j_gene: TRBJ2-2
CDR3nt: TGTGCCAGCAGCTTCGCCGGGTCAGACACCGGGGAGCTGTTTTTT
CDR3aa: CASSFAGSDTGELFF

abundance: .
d_gene: .
v_gene: TRBV9
j_gene: TRBJ2-2
CDR3nt: TGTGCCAGCAGCGTAGCTATTACGAACACCGGGGAGCTGTTTTTT
CDR3aa: CASSVAITNTGELFF

abundance: .
d_gene: TRBD2
v_gene: TRBV29-1
j_gene: TRBJ2-5
CDR3nt: TGCAGCGTTGGGTTAGCGGGGGGGCCCGGGACCCAGTACTTC
CDR3aa: CSVGLAGGPGTQYF

abundance: once
d_gene: .
v_gene: TRBV5-8
j_gene: TRBJ1-4
CDR3nt: TGTGCCAGCAGCTTGGTTCAGGATTCAGAAAAACTGTTTTTT
CDR3aa: CASSLVQDSEKLFF

abundance: .
d_gene: TRBD2
v_gene: TRBV6-1
j_gene: TRBJ2-5
CDR3nt: TGTGCCAGCAGCCCGGGAGGTCTGTATAAAGAGACCCAGTACTTC
CDR3aa: CASSPGGLYKETQYF

abundance: .
d_gene: TRBD1
v_gene: TRBV28
j_gene: TRBJ2-2
CDR3nt: TGTGCCAGCAGTTTAGCCGGGACAGGTCTAACGGCCGGGGAGCTGTTTTTT
CDR3aa: CASSLAGTGLTAGELFF

abundance: .
d_gene: .
v_gene: TRBV6-1
j_gene: TRBJ1-1
CDR3nt: TGTGCCAGTCGGGGGACCCTCAACACTGAAGCTTTCTTT
CDR3aa: CASRGTLNTEAFF

abundance: .
d_gene: TRBD1
v_gene: TRBV6-5
j_gene: TRBJ1-2
CDR3nt: TGTGCCAGCAGCTTGGGACAGGGAAAAGGCTACACCTTC
CDR3aa: CASSLGQGKGYTF

abundance: .
d_gene: .
v_gene: TRBV7-9
j_gene: TRBJ2-3
CDR3nt: TGTGCCAGCAGAAAGGGGTTTCCAGATACGCAGTATTTT
CDR3aa: CASRKGFPDTQYF

abundance: .
d_gene: .
v_gene: TRBV7-7
j_gene: TRBJ2-1
CDR3nt: TGTGCTAGCAGCTTGGCCGGGGTGAACAATGAGCAGTTCTTC
CDR3aa: CASSLAGVNNEQFF

abundance: .
d_gene: TRBD1
v_gene: TRBV7-8
j_gene: TRBJ1-3
CDR3nt: TGTGCCAGCAGCTTATCCCAAATCCAGGGGGGCAAGGTCTCTGGAAACACCATATATTTT
CDR3aa: CASSLSQIQGGKVSGNTIYF

abundance: .
d_gene: .
v_gene: TRBV6-1
j_gene: TRBJ1-1
CDR3nt: TGTGCCAGCAGCCTCAGGGTCACTGAAGCTTTCTTT
CDR3aa: CASSLRVTEAFF

abundance: few
d_gene: .
v_gene: TRBV4-1
j_gene: TRBJ1-2
CDR3nt: TGCGCCAGCGAGGGCTTGCAGGGCTACACCTTC
CDR3aa: CASEGLQGYTF

abundance: .
d_gene: .
v_gene: TRBV9
j_gene: TRBJ2-1
CDR3nt: TGTGCCAGCAGCGCAAGGACCACTAGCTCCTACAATGAGCAGTTCTTC
CDR3aa: CASSARTTSSYNEQFF

abundance: .
d_gene: TRBD1
v_gene: TRBV28
j_gene: TRBJ1-4
CDR3nt: TGTGCCAGCAGTTCCCCACGGACAGGTTTAGGTGAAAAACTGTTTTTT
CDR3aa: CASSSPRTGLGEKLFF

abundance: .
d_gene: .
v_gene: TRBV12-5
j_gene: TRBJ1-1
CDR3nt: TGTGCTAGTAAAATCCTGGGGGCGAACACTGAAGCTTTCTTT
CDR3aa: CASKILGANTEAFF

abundance: .
d_gene: .
v_gene: TRBV29-1
j_gene: TRBJ1-1
CDR3nt: TGCAGCGTTGGGTTAGGACTCTACACTGAAGCTTTCTTT
CDR3aa: CSVGLGLYTEAFF

abundance: .
d_gene: TRBD1
v_gene: TRBV7-2
j_gene: TRBJ2-3
CDR3nt: TGTGCCAGCAGCTCCACCGGGACAGGGGCAAGCACAGATACGCAGTATTTT
CDR3aa: CASSSTGTGASTDTQYF

abundance: .
d_gene: .
v_gene: TRBV15
j_gene: TRBJ1-2
CDR3nt: TGTGCCACCAGCAGAGATCTACCAGGTGCTCCGCCCGTTGAGGGCTACACCTTC
CDR3aa: CATSRDLPGAPPVEGYTF

abundance: .
d_gene: TRBD2
v_gene: TRBV6-5
j_gene: TRBJ2-1
CDR3nt: TGTGCCAGCAGATCGCCGGGACTAGCGGCGAATGAGCAGTTCTTC
CDR3aa: CASRSPGLAANEQFF

abundance: .
d_gene: TRBD1
v_gene: TRBV6-1
j_gene: TRBJ1-2
CDR3nt: TGTGCCAGCAGTGAGTCACAGGGGGCGAATGGCTACACCTTC
CDR3aa: CASSESQGANGYTF

abundance: .
d_gene: .
v_gene: TRBV20-1
j_gene: TRBJ2-5
CDR3nt: TGCACCGGACTGCGCAAAGAGACCCAGTACTTC
CDR3aa: CTGLRKETQYF

abundance: .
d_gene: TRBD1
v_gene: TRBV9
j_gene: TRBJ1-3
CDR3nt: TGTGCCAGCAGCGTCGACAGGGGGACGGCTGGAAACACCATATATTTT
CDR3aa: CASSVDRGTAGNTIYF